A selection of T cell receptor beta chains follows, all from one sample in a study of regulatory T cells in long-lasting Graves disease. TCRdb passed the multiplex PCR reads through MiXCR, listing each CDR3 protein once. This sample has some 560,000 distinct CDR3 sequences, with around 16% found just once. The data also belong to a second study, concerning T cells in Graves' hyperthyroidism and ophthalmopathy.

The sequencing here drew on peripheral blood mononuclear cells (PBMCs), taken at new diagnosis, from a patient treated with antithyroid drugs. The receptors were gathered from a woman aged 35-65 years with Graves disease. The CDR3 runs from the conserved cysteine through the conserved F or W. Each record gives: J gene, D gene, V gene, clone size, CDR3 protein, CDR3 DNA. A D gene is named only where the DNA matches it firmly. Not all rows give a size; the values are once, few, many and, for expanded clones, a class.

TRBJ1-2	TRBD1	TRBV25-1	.	CASGLVQGKYGYTF	TGTGCCAGCGGCCTTGTACAGGGGAAATATGGCTACACCTTC
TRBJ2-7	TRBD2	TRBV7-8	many	CASSPRTSGGPSSYEQYF	TGTGCCAGCAGCCCCCGGACTAGCGGGGGCCCCAGCTCCTACGAGCAGTACTTC
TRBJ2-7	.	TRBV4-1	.	CASSQVTYLGEQYF	TGCGCCAGCAGCCAAGTGACCTACCTCGGGGAGCAGTACTTC
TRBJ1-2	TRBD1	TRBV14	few	CASSQGGYRGGYTF	TGTGCCAGCAGCCAAGGGGGATACAGGGGTGGCTACACCTTC
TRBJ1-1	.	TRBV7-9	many	CASSPSVSTDNTEAFF	TGTGCCAGCAGCCCCTCTGTTAGTACAGACAACACTGAAGCTTTCTTT
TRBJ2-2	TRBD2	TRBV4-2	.	CASSQALAGGSGELFF	TGTGCCAGCAGCCAGGCCCTAGCGGGGGGATCCGGGGAGCTGTTTTTT
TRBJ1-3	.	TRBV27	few	CASSLLGRAGNTIYF	TGTGCCAGCAGTTTACTTGGCAGGGCTGGAAACACCATATATTTT
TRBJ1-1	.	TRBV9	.	CASSPWTANTEAFF	TGTGCCAGCAGCCCTTGGACAGCGAACACTGAAGCTTTCTTT
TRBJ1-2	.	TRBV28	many	CASQGKGKHGYTF	TGTGCCTCCCAAGGCAAGGGGAAGCATGGCTACACCTTC
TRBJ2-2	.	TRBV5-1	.	CASSSYPGTGELFF	TGCGCCAGCAGCTCATACCCTGGGACCGGGGAGCTGTTTTTT
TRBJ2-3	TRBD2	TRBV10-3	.	CAISEFGGAVDTQYF	TGTGCCATCAGTGAGTTCGGGGGGGCTGTAGATACGCAGTATTTT
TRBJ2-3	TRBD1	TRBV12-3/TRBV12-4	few	CASSTRKTGEDTETQYF	TGTGCCAGCAGTACCCGAAAGACAGGGGAGGACACAGAGACGCAGTATTTT
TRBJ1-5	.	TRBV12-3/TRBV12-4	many	CASSLGGGGARSNQPQHF	TGTGCCAGCAGTTTAGGCGGGGGGGGGGCGCGTAGCAATCAGCCCCAGCATTTT
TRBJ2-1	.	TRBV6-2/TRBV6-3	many	CASSDGGTNGNEQFF	TGTGCCAGCAGCGACGGGGGCACGAACGGGAATGAGCAGTTCTTC
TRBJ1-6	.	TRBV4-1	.	CASSQEGQDNSPLHF	TGCGCCAGCAGCCAAGAGGGTCAAGATAATTCACCCCTCCACTTT
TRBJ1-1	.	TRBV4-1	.	CASSPPPTGKMNTEAFF	TGCGCCAGCAGCCCACCCCCGACAGGAAAGATGAACACTGAAGCTTTCTTT